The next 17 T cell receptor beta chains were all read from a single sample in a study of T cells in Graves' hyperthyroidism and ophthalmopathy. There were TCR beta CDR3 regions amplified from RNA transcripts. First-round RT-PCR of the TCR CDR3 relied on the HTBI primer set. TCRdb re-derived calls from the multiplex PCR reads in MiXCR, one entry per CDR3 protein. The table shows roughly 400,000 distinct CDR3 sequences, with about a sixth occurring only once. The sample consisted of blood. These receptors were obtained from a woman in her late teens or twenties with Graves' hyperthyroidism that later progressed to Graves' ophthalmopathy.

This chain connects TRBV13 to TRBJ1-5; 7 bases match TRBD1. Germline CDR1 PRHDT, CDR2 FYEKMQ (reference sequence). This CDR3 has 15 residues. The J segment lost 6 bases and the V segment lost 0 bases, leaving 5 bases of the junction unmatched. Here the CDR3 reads CASSLGRGPTQPQHF. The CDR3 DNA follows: TGTGCCAGCAGCTTAGGTAGGGGGCCGACTCAGCCCCAGCATTTT.

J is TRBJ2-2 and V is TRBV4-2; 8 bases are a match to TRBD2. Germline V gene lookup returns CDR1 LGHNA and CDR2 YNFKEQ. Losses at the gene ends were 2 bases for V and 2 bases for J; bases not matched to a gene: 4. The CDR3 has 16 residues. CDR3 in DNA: TGTGCCAGCAGCCAACCCGGACTAGCTAACACCGGGGAGCTGTTTTTT. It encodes CASSQPGLANTGELFF.

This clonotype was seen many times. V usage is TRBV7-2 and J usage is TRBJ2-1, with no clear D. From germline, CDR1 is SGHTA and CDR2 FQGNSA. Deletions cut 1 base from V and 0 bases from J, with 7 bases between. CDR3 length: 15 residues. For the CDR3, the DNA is TGTGCCAGCAGCTTAGATCCCAGCTCCTACAATGAGCAGTTCTTC. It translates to CASSLDPSSYNEQFF.

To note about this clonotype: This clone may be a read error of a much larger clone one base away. CDR3 residues: CASSAQGNQPQHF. The CDR3, as DNA: TGTGCCAGCAGCGCACAGGGGAATCAGCCCCAGCATTTT. The chain is built from TRBV6-2 or TRBV6-3 and TRBJ1-5, with 7 bases aligning to TRBD1. With V trimmed by 6 bases and J by 4 bases, 3 bases remained unmatched. Germline-derived CDR1 and CDR2 are MNHEY and SVGEGT. The CDR3 spans 13 residues.

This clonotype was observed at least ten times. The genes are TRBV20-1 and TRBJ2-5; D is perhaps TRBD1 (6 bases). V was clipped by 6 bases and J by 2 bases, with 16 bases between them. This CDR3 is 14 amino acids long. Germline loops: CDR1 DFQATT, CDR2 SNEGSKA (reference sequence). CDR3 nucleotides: TGCAGTGCGCGCAGGGGACCCACTCAAGAGACCCAGTACTTC. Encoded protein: CSARRGPTQETQYF.

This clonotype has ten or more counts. CDR3 in amino acids: CSVVTGPEGYTF. In DNA, the CDR3 is TGCAGCGTAGTTACAGGGCCGGAAGGCTACACCTTC. The chain couples TRBV29-1 to TRBJ1-2; TRBD1 might be the D (6 bases). In germline, CDR1 is SQVTM, CDR2 ANQGSEA. The CDR3 length is 12 residues. V was clipped by 6 bases and J by 8 bases, with 16 bases between them.

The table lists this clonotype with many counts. CDR3 region: CASSLTAGGTGELFF. In DNA, the CDR3 is TGTGCCAGCAGCTTAACGGCAGGTGGCACCGGGGAGCTGTTTTTT. The chain joins TRBV11-2 to TRBJ2-2; no firm D call. CDR1 is SGHAT and CDR2 is FQNNGV in the germline V gene. The CDR3 loop spans 15 amino acids. V was shortened by 2 bases and J by 4 bases, with 11 bases between the two germline ends.

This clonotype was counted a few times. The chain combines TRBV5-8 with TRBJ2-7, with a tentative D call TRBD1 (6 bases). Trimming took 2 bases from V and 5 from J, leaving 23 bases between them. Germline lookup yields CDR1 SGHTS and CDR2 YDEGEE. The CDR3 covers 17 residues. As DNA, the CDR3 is TGTGCCAGCAGCTTCTCTACTGGAGCCTTAGCAGGGGACGAGCAGTACTTC. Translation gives CASSFSTGALAGDEQYF.

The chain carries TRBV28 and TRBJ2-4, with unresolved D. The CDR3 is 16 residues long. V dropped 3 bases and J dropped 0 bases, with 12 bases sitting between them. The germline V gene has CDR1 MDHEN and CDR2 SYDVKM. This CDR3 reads CASSLMDGLAKNIQYF. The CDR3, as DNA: TGTGCCAGCAGTTTGATGGACGGCTTAGCCAAAAACATTCAGTACTTC.

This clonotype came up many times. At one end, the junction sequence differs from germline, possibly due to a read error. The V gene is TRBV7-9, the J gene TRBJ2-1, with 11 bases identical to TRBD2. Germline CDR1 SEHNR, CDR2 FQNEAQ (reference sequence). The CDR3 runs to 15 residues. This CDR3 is CASSIAGGGPNEQFF. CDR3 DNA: TGTGCCAGCAGCATAGCGGGAGGGGGTCCGAATGAGCAGTTCTTC.

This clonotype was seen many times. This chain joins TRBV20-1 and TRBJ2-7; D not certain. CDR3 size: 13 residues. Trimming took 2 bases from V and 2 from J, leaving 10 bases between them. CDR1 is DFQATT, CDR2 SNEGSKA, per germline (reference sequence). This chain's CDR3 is CSARLPLTYEQYF. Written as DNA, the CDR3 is TGCAGTGCTAGATTGCCCCTAACCTACGAGCAGTACTTC.

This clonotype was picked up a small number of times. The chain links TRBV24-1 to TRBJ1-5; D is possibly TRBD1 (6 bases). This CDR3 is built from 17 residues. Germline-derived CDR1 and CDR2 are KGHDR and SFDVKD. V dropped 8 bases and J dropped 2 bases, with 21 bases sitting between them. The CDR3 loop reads CATTPAGAKSGNQPQHF. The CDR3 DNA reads TGTGCCACCACCCCTGCGGGGGCGAAGTCGGGCAATCAGCCCCAGCATTTT.

CDR3: CASSLSPALMYNEQFF. The CDR3 DNA is TGTGCCAGCAGCCTTAGCCCAGCCCTGATGTACAATGAGCAGTTCTTC. The chain has TRBV7-9 and TRBJ2-1; D is undetermined. Germline V gene data show CDR1 as SEHNR and CDR2 as FQNEAQ (reference sequence). V was trimmed by 5 bases and J by 4 bases, leaving 18 bases between them. The CDR3 has 16 amino acids.

CDR3 in DNA: TGCGCCAGCAGCCAAGATCGGGCAGGTCAAGAGACCCAGTACTTC. The encoded protein is CASSQDRAGQETQYF. This sequence joins TRBV4-1 and TRBJ2-5; D not certain. The V and J ends lost 0 bases and 2 bases respectively, with 10 bases between them. Germline V gives CDR1 MGHRA, CDR2 YSYEKL. This CDR3 is built from 15 residues.

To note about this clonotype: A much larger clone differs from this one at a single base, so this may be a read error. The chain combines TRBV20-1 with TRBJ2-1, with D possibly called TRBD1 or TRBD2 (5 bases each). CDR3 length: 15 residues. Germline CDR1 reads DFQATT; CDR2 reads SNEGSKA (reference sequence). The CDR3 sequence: CSASPFTRGHNDQFF. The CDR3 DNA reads TGCAGTGCTAGCCCGTTTACTAGGGGCCACAATGACCAGTTCTTC.

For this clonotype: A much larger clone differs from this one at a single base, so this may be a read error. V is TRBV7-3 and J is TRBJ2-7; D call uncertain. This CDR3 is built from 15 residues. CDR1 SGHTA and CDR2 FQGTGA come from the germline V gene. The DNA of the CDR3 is TGTGCCAGCAGTGCCTCAGTCATCCCGAATTACGAGCTGTACTTC. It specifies CASSASVIPNYELYF.

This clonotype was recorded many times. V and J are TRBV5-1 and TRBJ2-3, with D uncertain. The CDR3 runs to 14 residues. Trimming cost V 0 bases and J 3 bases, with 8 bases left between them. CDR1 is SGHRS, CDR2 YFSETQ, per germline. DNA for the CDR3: TGCGCCAGCAGCTTGGTCGGGTTAACAGATACGCAGTATTTT. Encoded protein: CASSLVGLTDTQYF.